The source of this TCR beta chain is a study of blood T cell repertoires in COVID-19. Per germline, CDR1 ENHRY and CDR2 SYGVKD. The trim removed 2 bases at V and 4 bases at J, leaving 5 bases unmatched. The CDR3 contains 16 residues. Method: immunoSEQ multiplex PCR; TCRdb's copy keeps in-frame clones and lacks some. This repertoire shows 60,000 or so clones, around nine tenths found once; its top ten account for approximately 14%. Input material: peripheral blood. This chain connects TRBV10-3 to TRBJ2-5, with 12 bases fitting TRBD2. This sequence originates from a woman aged 55-70 years with active COVID-19. CDR3 loop: CAISEGLAGRGETQYF. The CDR3 DNA is TGTGCCATCAGTGAGGGACTAGCGGGACGAGGAGAGACCCAGTACTTC.